The rows below give T cell receptor beta chains drawn from one sample of a study of T cells after posttransplantation cyclophosphamide. The protocol was immunoSEQ multiplex PCR, while the TCRdb copy is restricted to in-frame clones and leaves out a portion. The table lists tens of thousands of clones, more than 70% of them singletons. The sequencing used CD4+ T cells sorted from blood, collected about 1,900 days after a stem cell transplant with posttransplant cyclophosphamide. Receptor source: a female patient in her forties or fifties who received an allogeneic stem cell transplant from a related donor, was CMV-positive, and had no GVHD. Some T cells may have come from the graft donor. CDR3s leave out the opening cysteine and the closing phenylalanine or tryptophan.

TRBV12-5	12	TRBJ1-2	ASGFGQVNYGYT
TRBV21-1	14	TRBJ2-3	ASSKGGRPLTDTQY
TRBV7-7	13	TRBJ2-3	ASSSGTGKSDTQY
TRBV5-4	12	TRBJ1-6	ASSLGGPGSPLH
TRBV6-6	11	TRBJ2-5	ASSTRGLETQY
TRBV5-1	12	TRBJ1-2	ASSVGQGAFGYT
TRBV10-3	12	TRBJ2-4	AISESRVRDIQY
TRBV5-5	15	TRBJ2-1	ASSFPELGKGYNEQF
TRBV7-2	13	TRBJ1-2	ASSLAGRRVYGYT
TRBV28	12	TRBJ1-5	ASSSTKHRQPQH
TRBV5-6	12	TRBJ1-5	ASTSGPSNQPQH
TRBV7-3	10	TRBJ1-1	ASSSGVGEAF
TRBV5-1	14	TRBJ2-3	ASSLENSGSTDTQY
TRBV5-1	14	TRBJ2-5	ASSLEGLKYQETQY
TRBV6-6	10	TRBJ2-5	ASTSVQETQY
TRBV5-6	15	TRBJ2-5	ASSSAFRGAGEETQY
TRBV5-4	15	TRBJ2-3	ASSPGRGSFSTDTQY
TRBV4-3	15	TRBJ1-6	ASSQDREWSYNSPLH
TRBV7-6	18	TRBJ1-3	ASSSRGGLFRENSGNTIY
TRBV11-3	11	TRBJ2-7	ASSPGDTYEQY
TRBV1	13	TRBJ1-1	TSSQETALNTEAF
TRBV19	13	TRBJ2-2	ASSIAGDWTGELF
TRBV7-2	10	TRBJ1-1	ASSPDLAEAF
TRBV10-1	12	TRBJ2-1	ASSDSASGGRLF
TRBV7-2	11	TRBJ1-1	ASSLVQITEAF
TRBV7-2	17	TRBJ2-2	ASSLRLPGTGVNAGELF
TRBV19	14	TRBJ2-7	ASSLRGQGASYEQY
TRBV7-9	11	TRBJ1-5	ASSLDGGQPQH
TRBV2	11	TRBJ2-7	ASVYQTGYEQY
TRBV18	14	TRBJ1-1	ASSPEEIPSHTEAF
TRBV2	15	TRBJ2-3	ASSATRTSGRTDTQY
TRBV19	9	TRBJ1-2	ASMTGESYT
TRBV15	16	TRBJ1-6	ATSRREMGAHYNSPLH
TRBV29-1	10	TRBJ1-2	SAIQGRYGYT
TRBV7-8	16	TRBJ2-2	ASSLGYDSHSNTGELF
TRBV7-9	12	TRBJ2-7	ASSLGTGSYEQY
TRBV5-1	17	TRBJ2-3	ASSLAGTSGGIGTDTQY
TRBV6-1	13	TRBJ2-1	ASSEGGQIYNEQF
TRBV9	13	TRBJ1-4	ASSSRQEGYEKLF
TRBV14	11	TRBJ1-4	ASSQDRGAGQF